One sample yielded the 26 T cell receptor beta chains listed below, sequenced in a study of T-cell memory formation after mild COVID-19. From the 5' RACE reads, TCRdb called clonotypes with MiXCR, one entry per CDR3 protein. The sample yields more than 100,000 distinct CDR3 sequences, 5% to 6.5% seen once. The source material was PBMCs or a T cell subset sorted from them (not recorded which). The source is an adult woman who had mild COVID-19 (a few samples of this study predate the infection). Cell type and time point are not known.

In this sample, this clonotype is medium-sized. V is TRBV5-1 and J is TRBJ2-7; D might be TRBD1 (6 bases). Germline values: CDR1 SGHRS, CDR2 YFSETQ. The CDR3 is 15 residues long. V was pared by 0 bases and J by 0 bases, with 10 bases between. This CDR3 reads CASSLVPGVSYEQYF. Written as DNA, the CDR3 is TGCGCCAGCAGCTTGGTGCCAGGGGTCTCCTACGAGCAGTACTTC. Supplemented by reference TRBV5-1 and TRBJ2-7, the full variable domain reads KAGVTQTPRYLIKTRGQQVTLSCSPISGHRSVSWYQQTPGQGLQFLFEYFSETQRNKGNFPGRFSGRQFSNSRSEMNVSTLELGDSALYLCASSLVPGVSYEQYFGPGTRLTVT.

The rearrangement uses TRBV7-6 and TRBJ2-7; TRBD1 matches 9 bases. The CDR3 is made up of 15 amino acids. The germline gives CDR1 SGHVS, CDR2 FNYEAQ. V lost 1 base and J lost 6; bases outside the gene matches: 7. Here the CDR3 DNA reads TGTGCCAGCAGCTTAGGGGGGACAGGGACGGGCGAGCAGTACTTC. This encodes CASSLGGTGTGEQYF. The whole variable domain, remainder taken from reference TRBV7-6 and TRBJ2-7, is GAGVSQSPRYKVTKRGQDVALRCDPISGHVSLYWYRQALGQGPEFLTYFNYEAQQDKSGLPNDRFSAERPEGSISTLTIQRTEQRDSAMYRCASSLGGTGTGEQYFGPGTRLTVT.

The chain joins TRBV18 to TRBJ2-1; TRBD1 agrees at 7 bases. V shed 3 bases, J shed 10 bases, and the junction held 6 bases outside the gene matches. This CDR3 is 13 amino acids long. CDR1 is KGHSH and CDR2 is LQKENI in the germline V gene. In DNA, the CDR3 is TGTGCCAGCTCACCCCTTCGGGACAGAGAGCAGTTCTTC. Its protein product is CASSPLRDREQFF.

This clonotype occurred a few times. This sequence joins TRBV6-1 and TRBJ1-2, with D hard to call. Deletions cut 0 bases from V and 6 bases from J, with 8 bases between. The CDR3 sequence is 13 residues long. The V gene's germline CDR1 is MNHNS and CDR2 SASEGT. CDR3: CASSEAVLDGYTF. As DNA, the CDR3 is TGTGCCAGCAGTGAAGCCGTATTGGATGGCTACACCTTC.

This chain connects TRBV19 to TRBJ2-7; 9 bases map to TRBD1. Trimming removed 4 bases from V and 2 bases from J; junction bases left unmatched: 6. Germline V gene lookup returns CDR1 LNHDA and CDR2 SQIVND (reference sequence). CDR3 size: 15 residues. In nucleotides, the CDR3 is TGTGCCAGTAGTACTCGGCGGGACAGGGCCTACGAGCAGTACTTC. Translating it yields CASSTRRDRAYEQYF.

This chain links TRBV3-1 with TRBJ2-5, with D possibly being TRBD1 (6 bases). V was cut by 4 bases and J by 4 bases, with 16 bases left in between. The CDR3 consists of 15 residues. Germline-derived CDR1 and CDR2 are LGHDT and YNNKEL (reference sequence). This CDR3 reads CASSPFRGIRETQYF. The CDR3 DNA sequence: TGTGCCAGCAGCCCTTTCAGGGGAATACGAGAGACCCAGTACTTC.

This chain joins TRBV2 and TRBJ1-1; D is perhaps TRBD1 (5 bases). The CDR3 runs 15 residues. In germline, CDR1 is SNHLY, CDR2 FYNNEI. Trimming took 6 bases from V and 5 from J, leaving 19 bases between them. CDR3 sequence: CASSDTTAPGTEAFF. CDR3 in DNA: TGTGCCAGCAGCGATACGACAGCCCCGGGGACTGAAGCTTTCTTT.

This clonotype was observed many times. The V and J genes are TRBV12-3 or TRBV12-4 and TRBJ1-1; the D gene is possibly TRBD1 (5 bases). The CDR3 is 15 amino acids. V lost 3 bases to trimming and J lost 1 base, with 12 bases between them. CDR3 nucleotide sequence: TGTGCCAGCAGTTTTAGCGGGACGGGGAACACTGAAGCTTTCTTT. Translation: CASSFSGTGNTEAFF.

This chain joins TRBV15 and TRBJ2-1; the D call may be TRBD1 or TRBD2 (5 bases each). The CDR3 consists of 15 residues. Trimming removed 3 bases from V and 1 base from J, with 10 bases in between. Looked up from germline, CDR1 is LNHNV and CDR2 is YYDKDF (reference sequence). This CDR3 reads CATSRGAGSYNEQFF. DNA for the CDR3: TGTGCCACCAGCAGGGGAGCAGGGTCCTACAATGAGCAGTTCTTC.

The chain has TRBV19 and TRBJ1-6, with D tentatively TRBD1 (6 bases). V was shortened by 2 bases and J by 7 bases, with 6 bases between the two germline ends. The V gene's germline CDR1 is LNHDA and CDR2 SQIVND (reference sequence). The CDR3 has 13 amino acids. The CDR3 protein is CASSIQGNSPLHF. In nucleotides, the CDR3 is TGTGCCAGTAGTATACAGGGGAATTCACCCCTCCACTTT.

Many counts were recorded for this clonotype. The chain recombines TRBV12-3 or TRBV12-4 with TRBJ1-2; tentatively, D is TRBD1 (5 bases). This CDR3 spans 14 amino acids. The V end lost 5 bases, the J end lost 7 bases, and 17 bases lay between the germline ends. DNA of the CDR3: TGTGCCAGCAGTCACGCCTCGGGGAGGGGTGGCTACACCTTC. Encoded protein: CASSHASGRGGYTF.

J is TRBJ2-1 and V is TRBV29-1; TRBD2 matches at 15 bases. Germline V gene sequence: CDR1 SQVTM, CDR2 ANQGSEA. This CDR3 is built from 20 residues. V shed 4 bases and J 1 base; nucleotides not matched to a gene: 14. This chain's CDR3 is CSVADPKGTSGRSSYNEQFF. CDR3 in DNA: TGCAGCGTTGCGGACCCCAAGGGGACTAGCGGGAGGTCTTCCTACAATGAGCAGTTCTTC.

The chain employs TRBV11-3 and TRBJ2-5, with a tentative D call TRBD2 (6 bases). This CDR3 comprises 14 residues. V shed 6 bases and J shed 2 bases, with 13 bases lying between them. Germline V lookup: CDR1 SGHNT, CDR2 YENEEA. The CDR3 spells CASSRRTTQETQYF. As DNA, the CDR3 is TGTGCCAGCAGTCGGCGGACTACTCAAGAGACCCAGTACTTC.

By frequency in the sample, this clonotype is medium-sized. The chain combines TRBV12-3 or TRBV12-4 with TRBJ1-4; D is unclear. CDR3 length equals 14 residues. The V gene lost 6 bases and the J gene lost 0 bases, with 8 bases spanning the gap. CDR3 nucleotide sequence: TGTGCCAGCAGCTCGTACGCAACTAATGAAAAACTGTTTTTT. Its protein product is CASSSYATNEKLFF.

With respect to this clonotype: A clone one base away is much larger, so this may be a read error. The chain joins TRBV5-1 to TRBJ2-7, with TRBD1 as a possible D gene (6 bases). This CDR3 region has 14 residues. V was trimmed by 0 bases and J by 7 bases, leaving 14 bases between them. Germline assignment: CDR1 SGHRS and CDR2 YFSETQ. The CDR3 nucleotides are TGCGCCAGCAGCTTGGACAGGGCGCTAGGGGAGCAGTACTTC. This codes for CASSLDRALGEQYF.

This clonotype occurred many times. V is TRBV7-9 and J is TRBJ2-1; 14 nucleotides line up with TRBD2. The CDR3 runs 14 residues. Germline CDR1 and CDR2: SEHNR and FQNEAQ (reference sequence). The V and J ends lost 4 bases and 13 bases, in that order; junction bases with no gene match: 6. This CDR3 is CASSSGTSGSTQFF. CDR3 nucleotide sequence: TGTGCCAGCAGCTCAGGGACTAGCGGGAGTACCCAGTTCTTC.

This clonotype was recorded many times. The genes are TRBV19 and TRBJ2-1, with D perhaps matching TRBD1 (6 bases). V was shortened by 3 bases and J by 0 bases, with 9 bases between the two germline ends. This CDR3 comprises 15 residues. Germline V gene lookup returns CDR1 LNHDA and CDR2 SQIVND (reference sequence). As DNA, the CDR3 is TGTGCCAGTAGTATCGGACAGAGCTCCTACAATGAGCAGTTCTTC. It yields the protein CASSIGQSSYNEQFF. Drawing the rest from reference TRBV19 and TRBJ2-1, the complete variable domain is DGGITQSPKYLFRKEGQNVTLSCEQNLNHDAMYWYRQDPGQGLRLIYYSQIVNDFQKGDIAEGYSVSREKKESFPLTVTSAQKNPTAFYLCASSIGQSSYNEQFFGPGTRLTVL.

This clonotype was seen repeatedly, ten times or more. V usage is TRBV7-8 and J usage is TRBJ2-1; 9 bases match TRBD2. The germline V gene encodes CDR1 SGHVS and CDR2 FQNEAQ. Trimming at V came to 0 bases and at J to 9 bases, leaving 15 bases not matched to a gene. CDR3 length equals 18 residues. CDR3 coding DNA: TGTGCCAGCAGCTTAGCGAAAACTAGCGGGCCGTCGGCTGGTGAGCAGTTCTTC. Translated: CASSLAKTSGPSAGEQFF.

The count of this clonotype is one. This may arise from a read error, as a much more abundant clone is one base away. The CDR3 loop is CACMSSGYRETQYF. The CDR3 region has the DNA TGTGCCTGCATGTCTTCCGGGTATCGAGAGACCCAGTACTTC. This chain links TRBV2 with TRBJ2-5, with D uncertain. The CDR3 covers 14 residues. Germline loops: CDR1 SNHLY, CDR2 FYNNEI. V was pared by 11 bases and J by 4 bases, with 20 bases between.

This clonotype was detected ten times or more. The gene calls are TRBV7-2 and TRBJ2-2; D might be TRBD1 or TRBD2, each matching 5 bases. Germline V gives CDR1 SGHTA, CDR2 FQGNSA. V was trimmed by 4 bases and J by 7 bases, leaving 13 bases between them. The CDR3 sequence is 14 residues long. CDR3 amino acids: CASSSGPSSGELFF. The CDR3 bases are TGTGCCAGCAGCTCGGGACCCTCCAGCGGGGAGCTGTTTTTT.

This clonotype was recorded at least ten times. The chain carries TRBV24-1 and TRBJ2-2, with TRBD1 matching 8 bases. V dropped 5 bases and J dropped 3; count of bases not matched to a gene: 1. The CDR3 covers 14 residues. Germline V gene sequence: CDR1 KGHDR, CDR2 SFDVKD. The DNA of the CDR3 is TGTGCCACCAGTGGACAGGGGCACACCGGGGAGCTGTTTTTT. This codes for CATSGQGHTGELFF.

The rearrangement links TRBV7-9 to TRBJ2-5; D is perhaps TRBD2 (6 bases). The CDR3 runs to 16 residues. Trimming removed 4 bases at V and 5 bases at J, with 20 bases between. Per the germline V gene, CDR1 is SEHNR and CDR2 is FQNEAQ (reference sequence). The CDR3 reads CASSSLPGRSGETQYF. Written as DNA, the CDR3 is TGTGCCAGCAGCTCACTTCCGGGGAGGTCAGGGGAGACCCAGTACTTC. Full variable domain (remainder filled in from reference TRBV7-9 and TRBJ2-5): DTGVSQNPRHKITKRGQNVTFRCDPISEHNRLYWYRQTLGQGPEFLTYFQNEAQLEKSRLLSDRFSAERPKGSFSTLEIQRTEQGDSAMYLCASSSLPGRSGETQYFGPGTRLLVL.

This clonotype was counted many times. The J gene is TRBJ1-2, the V gene TRBV29-1, with D perhaps matching TRBD1 (6 bases). The CDR3 runs to 16 residues. V lost 1 base, J lost 4 bases, and 19 bases lay in between. Germline values: CDR1 SQVTM, CDR2 ANQGSEA. The CDR3 bases are TGCAGCGTTGAAGCGGAATGGAGGGGGATTAGCTATGGCTACACCTTC. This translates into CSVEAEWRGISYGYTF.

The table lists this clonotype with a few counts. The CDR3 DNA reads TGTGCCAGCAGCGAAGGGACAGGGGCCTTCTCTGGAAACACCATATATTTT. The encoded protein is CASSEGTGAFSGNTIYF. This chain joins TRBV3-1 and TRBJ1-3, with TRBD1 matching over 10 bases. CDR1 is LGHDT, CDR2 YNNKEL, per germline (reference sequence). The length of the CDR3 is 17 residues. After removal of 5 bases from V and 0 bases from J, the junction contained 7 bases not matched to a gene. The variable domain in full, completed from reference TRBV3-1 and TRBJ1-3, reads DTAVSQTPKYLVTQMGNDKSIKCEQNLGHDTMYWYKQDSKKFLKIMFSYNNKELIINETVPNRFSPKSPDKAHLNLHINSLELGDSAVYFCASSEGTGAFSGNTIYFGEGSWLTVV.

The CDR3 nucleotides are TGCGCCAGCACCCTTACAGGGGGCGAGAATGGCTACACCTTC. It codes for CASTLTGGENGYTF. The chain uses TRBV5-1 and TRBJ1-2; TRBD1 agrees at 9 bases. V dropped 6 bases and J dropped 6; count of bases not matched to a gene: 9. Per the germline V gene, CDR1 is SGHRS and CDR2 is YFSETQ. This CDR3 has 14 amino acids.

This clonotype was seen a handful of times. The V and J genes are TRBV6-5 and TRBJ1-4; D uncertain. The CDR3 is 14 residues long. Germline V CDR1 and CDR2: MNHEY, SVGAGI. V lost 5 bases, J lost 8 bases, and 15 bases lay in between. This CDR3 reads CASSPRAIGEKLFF. DNA of the CDR3: TGTGCCAGCAGTCCCCGGGCCATCGGCGAAAAACTGTTTTTT.